This entry lists 30 T cell receptor beta chains sequenced from one sample in a study of blood T cell repertoires in COVID-19. Method: immunoSEQ multiplex PCR; TCRdb's copy keeps in-frame clones and lacks some. The sample yields 45,000 to 55,000 clones, around four fifths seen once. Input material: peripheral blood. The receptors were sampled from a human donor in a cohort sampled during active COVID-19.

The chain carries TRBV28 and TRBJ1-5, with TRBD1 identical over 9 bases. Germline V lookup: CDR1 MDHEN, CDR2 SYDVKM. Trimming cost V 10 bases and J 7 bases; bases outside gene matches: 11. This CDR3 spans 14 amino acids. CDR3 region: CATLQGAKGQPQHF. The CDR3 DNA reads TGTGCCACCCTACAGGGGGCCAAAGGACAGCCCCAGCATTTT.

V gene TRBV11-3 combines with J gene TRBJ2-3; weak D call: TRBD1 (6 bases). CDR1 SGHNT and CDR2 YENEEA come from the germline V gene. V shed 1 base and J shed 4 bases, with 9 bases lying between them. CDR3 length equals 14 residues. Here the CDR3 reads CASSLGRQADTQYF. For the CDR3, the DNA is TGTGCCAGCAGCTTAGGGAGACAGGCAGATACGCAGTATTTT. Variable domain in full (rest from reference TRBV11-3 and TRBJ2-3): EAGVVQSPRYKIIEKKQPVAFWCNPISGHNTLYWYLQNLGQGPELLIRYENEEAVDDSQLPKDRFSAERLKGVDSTLKIQPAELGDSAVYLCASSLGRQADTQYFGPGTRLTVL.

This clone was seen once. The V call is TRBV25-1, the J call TRBJ2-7; TRBD1 might be the D (6 bases). V lost 10 bases, J lost 2 bases, and 18 bases lay in between. CDR1 and CDR2 (germline): MGHDK, SYGVNS. This CDR3 is built from 14 residues. The DNA of the CDR3 is TGTGCCACAAAACAGGGAAAACCCCCCTACGAGCAGTACTTC. Its translation: CATKQGKPPYEQYF.

V is TRBV19 and J is TRBJ1-2, with a tentative D call TRBD1 (6 bases). The germline CDR1 and CDR2 sequences are LNHDA and SQIVND (reference sequence). Deletions cut 0 bases from V and 3 bases from J, with 8 bases between. The CDR3 is made up of 14 amino acids. The CDR3 DNA reads as TGTGCCAGTAGTATAGAGGGGGCGTACTATGGCTACACCTTC. It codes for CASSIEGAYYGYTF.

This clone appeared a single time. The chain recombines TRBV6-5 with TRBJ2-1; TRBD1 is a possible D gene (6 bases). Germline CDR1 MNHEY, CDR2 SVGAGI. V gave up 10 bases and J gave up 8 bases, with 21 bases separating them. This CDR3 spans 14 amino acids. CDR3 loop: CATNAPYRVDEQFF. The CDR3 DNA is TGTGCCACCAACGCCCCCTACAGGGTTGATGAGCAGTTCTTC.

V usage is TRBV18 and J usage is TRBJ1-2, with 7 bases matching TRBD1. The CDR3 consists of 12 residues. CDR1 is KGHSH, CDR2 LQKENI, per germline. The V and J ends lost 8 bases and 5 bases, in that order; junction bases with no gene match: 5. The CDR3 here is CASADREYGYTF. The DNA for the CDR3 is TGTGCCAGCGCAGACAGGGAATATGGCTACACCTTC.

With respect to this clone: Other DNA sequences within the sample encode an identical CDR3. The J gene is TRBJ2-3, the V gene TRBV27; the D is unclear. V was trimmed by 3 bases and J by 2 bases, leaving 9 bases between them. The CDR3 loop spans 14 amino acids. Germline loops: CDR1 MNHEY, CDR2 SMNVEV (reference sequence). CDR3 sequence (DNA): TGTGCCAGCAGTTTCTACGGTAACACAGATACGCAGTATTTT. It encodes CASSFYGNTDTQYF.

This chain joins TRBV2 and TRBJ2-6, with a tentative D call TRBD1 (5 bases). The CDR3 has 18 amino acids. Germline V gene data show CDR1 as SNHLY and CDR2 as FYNNEI. Trimming pared 8 bases from V and 0 bases from J, leaving 20 bases between. CDR3 in amino acids: CASSLRWTLASGANVLTF. The CDR3 region has the DNA TGTGCCAGCTCCCTCCGATGGACATTGGCCTCTGGGGCCAACGTCCTGACTTTC.

V gene TRBV6-6 combines with J gene TRBJ1-2; TRBD1 might be the D (5 bases). Trimming left V 5 bases short and J 3 bases short, with 13 bases between. This CDR3 is 14 amino acids long. In germline, CDR1 is MNHNY, CDR2 SVGAGI (reference sequence). The CDR3 DNA reads TGTGCCAGCAGTCCCCGAACGGGGGACTATGGCTACACCTTC. It yields the protein CASSPRTGDYGYTF.

This clone has only one observation. The rearrangement links TRBV30 to TRBJ2-3; TRBD2 matches 10 bases. Germline V CDR1 and CDR2: GTSNPN, SVGIG (reference sequence). V trimming: 1 base; J trimming: 0 bases; junction bases outside the gene matches: 4. The CDR3 totals 16 residues. The chain's CDR3 is CAWSGLAGTSTDTQYF. CDR3 coding DNA: TGTGCCTGGAGTGGACTAGCGGGCACAAGCACAGATACGCAGTATTTT.

The V and J genes are TRBV5-1 and TRBJ2-2; 10 bases line up with TRBD2. V lost 0 bases, J lost 0 bases, and 8 bases stayed unmatched. CDR3 length: 19 amino acids. Germline V gene lookup returns CDR1 SGHRS and CDR2 YFSETQ. The CDR3 DNA is TGCGCCAGCAGCTTGGGGTATGCTGGACTAGCGGCGAACACCGGGGAGCTGTTTTTT. This encodes CASSLGYAGLAANTGELFF.

The chain recombines TRBV5-6 with TRBJ2-5; 9 nucleotides line up with TRBD2. The trim removed 4 bases at V and 1 base at J, leaving 8 bases unmatched. There are 16 residues in the CDR3. Germline loops: CDR1 SGHDT, CDR2 YYEEEE. CDR3 region: CASSPGLASTQETQYF. CDR3 DNA sequence: TGTGCCAGCAGCCCGGGACTAGCCTCAACCCAAGAGACCCAGTACTTC.

CDR3 DNA: TGTGCCAGCAGCATCAGGGGCCGGAACACTGAAGCTTTCTTT. Its translation: CASSIRGRNTEAFF. The chain is built from TRBV11-3 and TRBJ1-1, with D perhaps matching TRBD1 (6 bases). The CDR3 extends over 14 amino acids. Trimming removed 5 bases from V and 1 base from J, with 11 bases in between. Germline CDR1 is SGHNT and CDR2 is YENEEA.

J is TRBJ2-7 and V is TRBV4-1; TRBD1 agrees at 10 bases. CDR3 length equals 14 residues. The germline gives CDR1 MGHRA, CDR2 YSYEKL. V dropped 1 base and J dropped 5; count of bases not matched to a gene: 2. Here the CDR3 reads CASSQVGTGDEQYF. The CDR3 DNA reads as TGCGCCAGCAGCCAAGTTGGGACAGGGGACGAGCAGTACTTC.

The V call is TRBV5-1, the J call TRBJ2-3; 13 bases line up with TRBD2. Germline-derived CDR1 and CDR2 are SGHRS and YFSETQ. V lost 0 bases, J lost 2 bases, and 3 bases stayed unmatched. This CDR3 comprises 17 residues. The CDR3 region is CASSLVLAGGPTDTQYF. The CDR3 nucleotides are TGCGCCAGCAGCTTGGTACTAGCGGGAGGGCCCACAGATACGCAGTATTTT. Complete variable domain (other parts from reference TRBV5-1 and TRBJ2-3): KAGVTQTPRYLIKTRGQQVTLSCSPISGHRSVSWYQQTPGQGLQFLFEYFSETQRNKGNFPGRFSGRQFSNSRSEMNVSTLELGDSALYLCASSLVLAGGPTDTQYFGPGTRLTVL.

For the CDR3, the DNA is TGTGCCAGCAGTGGCCCGGGACAGATGAACACTGAAGCTTTCTTT. It specifies CASSGPGQMNTEAFF. The J gene is TRBJ1-1, the V gene TRBV25-1, with 7 bases lining up with TRBD1. Germline lookup yields CDR1 MGHDK and CDR2 SYGVNS. The CDR3 is made up of 15 amino acids. After removal of 4 bases from V and 0 bases from J, the junction contained 5 bases not matched to a gene.

The gene calls are TRBV20-1 and TRBJ2-1; the match to TRBD1 covers 11 bases. Unmatched junction bases numbered 6, after V lost 6 bases and J lost 5 bases. There are 14 residues in the CDR3. Germline V lookup: CDR1 DFQATT, CDR2 SNEGSKA (reference sequence). The CDR3 region has the DNA TGCAGTGCCAGTCGGACAGGGGGCCACAATGAGCAGTTCTTC. It translates to CSASRTGGHNEQFF.

In this sample, this clone turned up many times. This sequence joins TRBV10-1 and TRBJ1-1; 8 bases are a match to TRBD1. V gave up 6 bases and J gave up 1 base; unmatched junction bases: 22. Germline V gene sequence: CDR1 WNHNN, CDR2 SYGVQD (reference sequence). The CDR3 has 20 amino acids. The CDR3: CASSPPDRVSAPDSNTEAFF. CDR3 nucleotides: TGCGCCAGCAGCCCTCCGGACAGGGTGTCGGCGCCCGATTCGAACACTGAAGCTTTCTTT.

The chain combines TRBV6-5 with TRBJ2-1, with 8 bases lining up with TRBD1. Unmatched junction bases numbered 4, after V lost 6 bases and J lost 0 bases. This CDR3 is built from 15 residues. Germline V gene sequence: CDR1 MNHEY, CDR2 SVGAGI. CDR3 DNA sequence: TGTGCCAGCAGCGACAGGGGTCTCTCCTACAATGAGCAGTTCTTC. Translation: CASSDRGLSYNEQFF.

The gene calls are TRBV5-6 and TRBJ1-2, with 8 bases lining up with TRBD1. The germline CDR1 and CDR2 sequences are SGHDT and YYEEEE. The CDR3 runs 15 residues. The junction had 9 bases not matched to a gene; V was cut back by 4 bases and J by 4 bases. The CDR3 bases are TGTGCCAGCAGCCTCTGGGACAGGCATCTCTATGGCTACACCTTC. As protein: CASSLWDRHLYGYTF.

CDR3 amino acids: CASSAYQGRNSPLHF. As DNA, the CDR3 is TGTGCCAGCAGTGCCTACCAGGGCCGAAATTCACCCCTCCACTTT. The chain is built from TRBV2 and TRBJ1-6; perhaps TRBD1 as D (5 bases). This CDR3 is built from 15 residues. Germline CDR1 SNHLY, CDR2 FYNNEI. V was clipped by 4 bases and J by 7 bases, with 14 bases between them. Together with reference TRBV2 and TRBJ1-6, the CDR3 gives the full variable domain: EPEVTQTPSHQVTQMGQEVILRCVPISNHLYFYWYRQILGQKVEFLVSFYNNEISEKSEIFDDQFSVERPDGSNFTLKIRSTKLEDSAMYFCASSAYQGRNSPLHFGNGTRLTVT.

The V gene is TRBV29-1, the J gene TRBJ1-1; D is unresolved. This CDR3 region has 12 residues. Trimming took 5 bases from V and 4 from J, leaving 11 bases between them. In germline, CDR1 is SQVTM, CDR2 ANQGSEA. The CDR3, as DNA: TGCAGCGTTTCTCTTGGCTCCACTGAAGCTTTCTTT. This sequence encodes CSVSLGSTEAFF.

This clone appeared a few times. The chain uses TRBV3-1 (or the pseudogene TRBV3-2) and TRBJ2-7; 9 bases map to TRBD2. The V and J ends lost 0 bases and 3 bases, in that order; junction bases with no gene match: 3. CDR1 is LGHDT, CDR2 YNNKEL, per germline (reference sequence). CDR3 length: 15 amino acids. CDR3 region: CASSQDGAGGYEQYF. In nucleotides, the CDR3 is TGTGCCAGCAGCCAAGATGGAGCGGGGGGCTACGAGCAGTACTTC.

V usage is TRBV15 and J usage is TRBJ2-1, with 8 positions matching TRBD2. The CDR3 length is 17 residues. The trim removed 0 bases at V and 2 bases at J, leaving 6 bases unmatched. Germline V gives CDR1 LNHNV, CDR2 YYDKDF (reference sequence). The DNA of the CDR3 is TGTGCCACCAGCAGAGAGGTACTAGCGGCCACCTACAATGAGCAGTTCTTC. As protein: CATSREVLAATYNEQFF. Variable domain in full (rest from reference TRBV15 and TRBJ2-1): DAMVIQNPRYQVTQFGKPVTLSCSQTLNHNVMYWYQQKSSQAPKLLFHYYDKDFNNEADTPDNFQSRRPNTSFCFLDIRSPGLGDTAMYLCATSREVLAATYNEQFFGPGTRLTVL.

The V and J genes are TRBV4-3 and TRBJ2-3; the D gene is possibly TRBD1 (7 bases). The CDR3 is 15 amino acids. Trimming removed 5 bases from V and 5 bases from J, with 17 bases in between. The germline V gene encodes CDR1 LGHNA and CDR2 YSLEER. The DNA of the CDR3 is TGCGCCAGCAGCTCACAGGGGCGGGGAGAAGATACGCAGTATTTT. Amino acids: CASSSQGRGEDTQYF.

V usage is TRBV29-1 and J usage is TRBJ1-2; 9 positions agree with TRBD1. The V gene end was trimmed by 6 bases and the J gene end by 3 bases; junction bases not matched to a gene: 11. Germline CDR1 is SQVTM and CDR2 is ANQGSEA. The CDR3 totals 15 residues. This CDR3 is CSVLEGDRDDYGYTF. CDR3 DNA sequence: TGCAGCGTGCTGGAAGGGGACAGGGATGACTATGGCTACACCTTC.

CDR3 coding DNA: TGCGCCAGCAGCTTGGGGACTAGTATAGAGACCCAGTACTTC. Translated: CASSLGTSIETQYF. This chain joins TRBV5-1 and TRBJ2-5; 7 positions match TRBD2. Germline trimming cut 0 bases from V and 4 bases from J; bases unmatched to any gene: 3. Germline V gene lookup returns CDR1 SGHRS and CDR2 YFSETQ. The CDR3 spans 14 residues.

The chain couples TRBV18 to TRBJ2-5; 9 bases match TRBD1. Trimming at V came to 3 bases and at J to 5 bases, leaving 4 bases not matched to a gene. The CDR3 contains 14 residues. CDR1 and CDR2 (germline): KGHSH, LQKENI. The CDR3 DNA reads TGTGCCAGCTCACCGCTGGACAGGGGTGAGACCCAGTACTTC. Translation: CASSPLDRGETQYF.

The chain links TRBV5-8 to TRBJ2-3; D is unclear. The CDR3 is 16 residues long. V was cut by 0 bases and J by 0 bases, with 11 bases left in between. In germline, CDR1 is SGHTS, CDR2 YDEGEE. CDR3 amino acids: CASSLANISSTDTQYF. CDR3 bases: TGTGCCAGCAGCTTGGCTAATATATCTAGCACAGATACGCAGTATTTT.

CDR3 amino acids: CASRPDSSRRRHEQYF. The CDR3 DNA is TGTGCCAGCAGACCCGACTCTTCCCGTCGACGGCACGAGCAGTACTTC. This rearrangement joins TRBV6-6 to TRBJ2-7; D is uncertain. Germline V CDR1 and CDR2: MNHNY, SVGAGI (reference sequence). The CDR3 covers 16 residues. Between the trimmed V and J ends, which lost 6 bases and 5 bases, there was a span of 23 bases.